This entry lists 27 T cell receptor beta chains sequenced from one sample in a study of blood T cell repertoires in COVID-19. Method: immunoSEQ multiplex PCR; TCRdb's copy keeps in-frame clones and lacks some. Of more than 250,000 clones listed, about 91% were seen once; the top ten hold 1.5% to 2%. Sequences were obtained from peripheral blood. The receptors shown here come from a woman younger than 45 with COVID-19, enrolled during active disease.

The sample holds a few counts of this clone. The CDR3 protein is CATHRGAGETQYF. The CDR3 bases are TGTGCCACTCACAGGGGCGCGGGGGAGACCCAGTACTTC. The chain joins TRBV2 to TRBJ2-5; weak D call: TRBD1 (7 bases). The CDR3 extends over 13 amino acids. The germline V and J ends were trimmed by 10 bases and 5 bases, with 17 bases remaining between them. Germline V gives CDR1 SNHLY, CDR2 FYNNEI.

The rearrangement links TRBV7-2 to TRBJ1-1, with TRBD1 identical over 10 bases. The CDR3 length is 17 residues. With V trimmed by 5 bases and J by 1 base, 10 bases remained unmatched. Germline V gene data show CDR1 as SGHTA and CDR2 as FQGNSA. CDR3 loop: CASSIRGTGAGNTEAFF. The CDR3 DNA is TGTGCCAGCAGCATACGAGGGACAGGGGCGGGGAACACTGAAGCTTTCTTT.

CDR3 amino acids: CAWMGGAYTQYF. The CDR3 nucleotides read TGTGCCTGGATGGGGGGGGCATATACGCAGTATTTT. The rearrangement links TRBV30 to TRBJ2-3; tentatively, D is TRBD2 (7 bases). Germline V gene lookup returns CDR1 GTSNPN and CDR2 SVGIG (reference sequence). The CDR3 is made up of 12 amino acids. The ends were cut back, 4 bases at V and 7 bases at J, with 12 bases in the middle.

This sequence joins TRBV4-2 and TRBJ2-2; D gene unclear. CDR1 is LGHNA, CDR2 YNFKEQ, per germline. V lost 6 bases, J lost 6 bases, and 5 bases lay in between. CDR3 length: 11 residues. DNA for the CDR3: TGTGCCAGCAGAACGGCCGGGGAGCTGTTTTTT. This codes for CASRTAGELFF.

In its sample, this clone was seen a few times. The rearrangement joins TRBV2 to TRBJ1-1; 9 nucleotides agree with TRBD1. V trimming: 7 bases; J trimming: 4 bases; junction bases outside the gene matches: 4. This CDR3 region has 13 residues. Looked up from germline, CDR1 is SNHLY and CDR2 is FYNNEI. The CDR3, as DNA: TGTGCCAGCACCGGACAGGGGTTCACTGAAGCTTTCTTT. Its protein product is CASTGQGFTEAFF.

DNA for the CDR3: TGTGCCAGCAGTGAATCGGACAGGACCGGGACCCAGTACTTC. Its translation: CASSESDRTGTQYF. The V gene is TRBV27, the J gene TRBJ2-5, with TRBD1 matching over 7 bases. Germline values: CDR1 MNHEY, CDR2 SMNVEV (reference sequence). V was pared by 5 bases and J by 7 bases, with 10 bases of the junction left unmatched. The CDR3 runs to 14 residues.

The gene calls are TRBV5-4 and TRBJ1-2, with D possibly matching TRBD1 (6 bases). Trimming shortened V by 9 bases and J by 2 bases, and 14 bases separated the two germline ends. This CDR3 is 13 amino acids long. Germline values: CDR1 SGHNT, CDR2 YYREEE (reference sequence). The CDR3 DNA is TGTGCCACAGAGCGGGGGGGCAACTATGGCTACACCTTC. Translated, it gives CATERGGNYGYTF.

The chain combines TRBV7-9 with TRBJ1-1, with 7 bases fitting TRBD1. The trim removed 5 bases at V and 0 bases at J, leaving 3 bases unmatched. This CDR3 has 14 residues. The V gene's germline CDR1 is SEHNR and CDR2 FQNEAQ (reference sequence). The CDR3 DNA reads as TGTGCCAGCAGCGTCGACAGGGTGAACACTGAAGCTTTCTTT. Translation gives CASSVDRVNTEAFF.

The V call is TRBV5-5, the J call TRBJ1-1; D remains unclear. Trimming took 5 bases from V and 1 from J, leaving 12 bases between them. Germline assignment: CDR1 SGHKS and CDR2 YYEKEE (reference sequence). This CDR3 region has 14 residues. Written as DNA, the CDR3 is TGTGCCAGCAGTTCCGTTAGCTGGAACACTGAAGCTTTCTTT. Its translation: CASSSVSWNTEAFF.

The chain's CDR3 is CASSSRDSGYQPQHF. DNA of the CDR3: TGCGCCAGCAGCAGCCGGGACAGCGGCTATCAGCCCCAGCATTTT. V usage is TRBV4-1 and J usage is TRBJ1-5; 7 bases line up with TRBD1. V shed 5 bases and J 5 bases; nucleotides not matched to a gene: 9. From germline, CDR1 is MGHRA and CDR2 YSYEKL. The CDR3 length is 15 residues.

The CDR3 region is CASSRTGHYGYTF. The DNA of the CDR3 is TGTGCCAGCAGCCGGACAGGGCACTATGGCTACACCTTC. V gene TRBV3-1 (or the pseudogene TRBV3-2) combines with J gene TRBJ1-2; 8 nucleotides match TRBD1. V dropped 4 bases and J dropped 3; count of bases not matched to a gene: 1. This CDR3 is built from 13 residues. Germline V gives CDR1 LGHDT, CDR2 YNNKEL (reference sequence).

This chain joins TRBV5-4 and TRBJ2-7; 10 bases agree with TRBD1. The germline V gene has CDR1 SGHNT and CDR2 YYREEE (reference sequence). J gave up 3 bases and V 1 base, and 7 bases lay outside the gene matches. The CDR3 has 16 residues. Here the CDR3 reads CASSLMGQGSYYEQYV. CDR3 sequence (DNA): TGTGCCAGCAGCTTGATGGGACAGGGGTCCTACTACGAGCAGTACGTC.

In DNA, the CDR3 is TGCGCCAGCAGCCCTCGGACAGGGGGATCCTATGGCTACACCTTC. This gives the protein CASSPRTGGSYGYTF. This sequence joins TRBV4-3 and TRBJ1-2; 10 bases are a match to TRBD1. V shed 4 bases and J 4 bases; nucleotides not matched to a gene: 6. Germline loops: CDR1 LGHNA, CDR2 YSLEER. This CDR3 has 15 residues.

The chain joins TRBV6-5 to TRBJ1-6, with D possibly TRBD1 on 6 matching bases. Germline CDR1 and CDR2: MNHEY and SVGAGI. V lost 8 bases and J 7 bases, leaving 15 bases between the germline ends. The CDR3 runs to 14 residues. CDR3 nucleotides: TGTGCCAGCTCTTCGGGACACGAAAATTCACCCCTCCACTTT. Translating it yields CASSSGHENSPLHF.

This chain connects TRBV6-5 to TRBJ2-7; a weak D match, TRBD2 (6 bases). Trimming removed 6 bases from V and 5 bases from J, with 17 bases in between. Germline V gives CDR1 MNHEY, CDR2 SVGAGI. The CDR3 length is 14 residues. The CDR3 DNA reads as TGTGCCAGCAGCCCCACCGGGGGAAGAGACGAGCAGTACTTC. The encoded protein is CASSPTGGRDEQYF.

This clone appeared a single time. The V and J genes are TRBV27 and TRBJ2-5, with 8 bases that match TRBD2. Looked up from germline, CDR1 is MNHEY and CDR2 is SMNVEV (reference sequence). The ends lost 4 bases at V and 2 bases at J; junction bases unmatched: 6. The CDR3 is 15 amino acids. CDR3 in DNA: TGTGCCAGCAGTTCGCCGGGACTAGGACAAGAGACCCAGTACTTC. Protein sequence: CASSSPGLGQETQYF.

This clone was detected once. The chain employs TRBV5-1 and TRBJ1-1; 8 nucleotides match TRBD1. V shed 4 bases and J 5 bases; nucleotides not matched to a gene: 10. This CDR3 comprises 15 residues. The germline CDR1 and CDR2 sequences are SGHRS and YFSETQ. DNA for the CDR3: TGCGCCAGCAGCAACCAGGGGGCGGAAAGGACTGAAGCTTTCTTT. Translation: CASSNQGAERTEAFF. The whole variable domain, filled in from reference TRBV5-1 and TRBJ1-1, reads KAGVTQTPRYLIKTRGQQVTLSCSPISGHRSVSWYQQTPGQGLQFLFEYFSETQRNKGNFPGRFSGRQFSNSRSEMNVSTLELGDSALYLCASSNQGAERTEAFFGQGTRLTVV.

This rearrangement joins TRBV5-1 to TRBJ1-2; D is uncertain. CDR3 length equals 14 residues. Germline loops: CDR1 SGHRS, CDR2 YFSETQ. V lost 2 bases to trimming and J lost 4 bases, with 12 bases between them. Here the CDR3 reads CASSFGRAVYGYTF. The CDR3, as DNA: TGCGCCAGCAGCTTTGGGAGGGCGGTCTATGGCTACACCTTC.

This sequence joins TRBV7-6 and TRBJ2-6, with 7 bases fitting TRBD1. With V trimmed by 0 bases and J by 1 base, 12 bases remained unmatched. The CDR3 spans 20 residues. Germline CDR1 is SGHVS and CDR2 is FNYEAQ. The CDR3 DNA sequence: TGTGCCAGCAGCTTAGCCGGGTACCCAGGGGGTGTATCTGGGGCCAACGTCCTGACTTTC. This sequence encodes CASSLAGYPGGVSGANVLTF.

The V and J genes are TRBV19 and TRBJ1-1; perhaps TRBD1 as D (5 bases). Germline assignment: CDR1 LNHDA and CDR2 SQIVND (reference sequence). This CDR3 has 13 residues. V gave up 3 bases and J gave up 7 bases, with 12 bases separating them. The CDR3 is CASSIAGHFEAFF. The CDR3 DNA is TGTGCCAGTAGTATCGCAGGACACTTTGAAGCTTTCTTT. The full variable domain, in which reference TRBV19 and TRBJ1-1 provide the parts outside the CDR3, is DGGITQSPKYLFRKEGQNVTLSCEQNLNHDAMYWYRQDPGQGLRLIYYSQIVNDFQKGDIAEGYSVSREKKESFPLTVTSAQKNPTAFYLCASSIAGHFEAFFGQGTRLTVV.

V is TRBV11-1 and J is TRBJ1-1; possibly TRBD1 for D (5 bases). The CDR3 runs 13 residues. Germline CDR1 and CDR2: SGHAT and FQDESV (reference sequence). Trimming pared 5 bases from V and 1 base from J, leaving 8 bases between. The CDR3 sequence is CASSRQQNTEAFF. In DNA, the CDR3 is TGTGCCAGCAGCCGACAGCAGAACACTGAAGCTTTCTTT.

The chain recombines TRBV5-1 with TRBJ1-4; TRBD1 might be the D (6 bases). Germline-derived CDR1 and CDR2 are SGHRS and YFSETQ. This CDR3 region has 15 residues. V lost 2 bases and J 2 bases, leaving 10 bases between the germline ends. CDR3 nucleotide sequence: TGCGCCAGCAGCTTACAGGGTCTGACTAATGAAAAACTGTTTTTT. Residues: CASSLQGLTNEKLFF.

This chain links TRBV5-5 with TRBJ1-5, with 10 bases identical to TRBD1. The J segment lost 2 bases and the V segment lost 5 bases, leaving 4 bases of the junction unmatched. This CDR3 contains 15 residues. CDR1 SGHKS and CDR2 YYEKEE come from the germline V gene (reference sequence). The CDR3 DNA sequence: TGTGCCAGCAGACGGACAGGGGGAGGCAATCAGCCCCAGCATTTT. It translates to CASRRTGGGNQPQHF.

The chain joins TRBV24-1 to TRBJ2-1; 8 nucleotides agree with TRBD1. CDR3 length: 17 residues. Germline CDR1 and CDR2: KGHDR and SFDVKD. V was pared by 4 bases and J by 5 bases, with 12 bases of the junction left unmatched. As DNA, the CDR3 is TGTGCCACCAGTGAGGGGGGCAGGGGGCTCGATAACAATGAGCAGTTCTTC. Its translation: CATSEGGRGLDNNEQFF.

This chain connects TRBV19 to TRBJ1-3; D perhaps matches TRBD1 (5 bases). The ends were cut back, 4 bases at V and 8 bases at J, with 18 bases in the middle. CDR1 LNHDA and CDR2 SQIVND come from the germline V gene (reference sequence). The CDR3 is 15 residues long. The CDR3: CASSTDGTRGYTIYF. The CDR3 nucleotides read TGTGCCAGTAGTACGGATGGGACGCGGGGTTACACCATATATTTT.

This clone has only one observation. This chain connects TRBV19 to TRBJ1-2; 10 positions match TRBD1. This CDR3 comprises 16 residues. Losses at the gene ends were 10 bases for V and 7 bases for J; bases not matched to a gene: 18. Germline CDR1 LNHDA, CDR2 SQIVND (reference sequence). The chain's CDR3 is CATFDRDRGLNGGYTF. Here the CDR3 DNA reads TGTGCCACTTTCGACCGGGACAGGGGCCTAAACGGTGGCTACACCTTC. Full variable domain (rest looked up from reference TRBV19 and TRBJ1-2): DGGITQSPKYLFRKEGQNVTLSCEQNLNHDAMYWYRQDPGQGLRLIYYSQIVNDFQKGDIAEGYSVSREKKESFPLTVTSAQKNPTAFYLCATFDRDRGLNGGYTFGSGTRLTVV.

V and J are TRBV18 and TRBJ1-2; a weak D match, TRBD1 (6 bases). Trimming pared 3 bases from V and 2 bases from J, leaving 19 bases between. CDR1 is KGHSH and CDR2 is LQKENI in the germline V gene. There are 17 residues in the CDR3. In DNA form, the CDR3 reads TGTGCCAGCTCACCCCCTGGACTTTCAGGGGAAAACTATGGCTACACCTTC. Translating it yields CASSPPGLSGENYGYTF.